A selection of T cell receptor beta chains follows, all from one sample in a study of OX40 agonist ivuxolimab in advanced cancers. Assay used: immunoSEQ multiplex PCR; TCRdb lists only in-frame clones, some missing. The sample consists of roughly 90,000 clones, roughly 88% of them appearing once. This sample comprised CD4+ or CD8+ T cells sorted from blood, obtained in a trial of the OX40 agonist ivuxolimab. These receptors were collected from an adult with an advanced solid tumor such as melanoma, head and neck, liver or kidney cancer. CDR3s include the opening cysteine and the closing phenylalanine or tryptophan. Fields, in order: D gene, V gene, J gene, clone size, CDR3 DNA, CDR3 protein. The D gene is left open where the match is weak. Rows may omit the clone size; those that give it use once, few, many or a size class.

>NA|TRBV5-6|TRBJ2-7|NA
TGTGCCAGCAGCTTGAGGGCAAGCCCACTAACCTACGAGCAGTACTTC
CASSLRASPLTYEQYF
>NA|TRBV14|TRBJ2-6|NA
TGTGCCAGCAGCCAAGGCAACGTACAGGGCAGACGCTCTGGGGCCAACGTCCTGACTTTC
CASSQGNVQGRRSGANVLTF
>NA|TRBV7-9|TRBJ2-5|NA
TGTGCCAGCAGCCGTACGGTTGGGGGACAAGAGACCCAGTACTTC
CASSRTVGGQETQYF
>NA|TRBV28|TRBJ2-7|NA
TGTGCCAGCAGCCGGGGCTACGAGCAGTACTTC
CASSRGYEQYF
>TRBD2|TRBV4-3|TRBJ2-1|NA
TGCGCCAGCAGCCAGAGTAGCGGGAGAACCTACAATGAGCAGTTCTTC
CASSQSSGRTYNEQFF
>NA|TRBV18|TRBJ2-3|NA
TGTGCCAGCTCACCACAGGTGGACTTAGTCCCGCAGTATTTT
CASSPQVDLVPQYF
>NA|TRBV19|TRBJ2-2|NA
TGTGCCAGTAAAGTCGCAGTCACCGGGGAGCTGTTTTTT
CASKVAVTGELFF
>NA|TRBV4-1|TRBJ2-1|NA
TGCGCCAGCAGCCAAGAGCCAGGTTCAGGGAATGAGCAGTTCTTC
CASSQEPGSGNEQFF
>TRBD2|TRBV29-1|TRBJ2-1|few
TGCAGCGTTGCATTGAGACGACTAGCGGGAGATGGGCAGTTCTTC
CSVALRRLAGDGQFF
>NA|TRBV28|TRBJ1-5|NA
TGTGCCAGCAGTTTAAGGGCGGGTCAGCCCCAGCATTTT
CASSLRAGQPQHF
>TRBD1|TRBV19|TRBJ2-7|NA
TGTGCCGGTAGTATTAGTGGGACAGGGGCCTACGAGCAGTACTTC
CAGSISGTGAYEQYF
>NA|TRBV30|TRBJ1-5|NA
TGTGCCTGGAGTGTACAACAAAATCAGCCCCAGCATTTT
CAWSVQQNQPQHF
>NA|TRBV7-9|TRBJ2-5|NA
TGTGCCAGCAGCCCCTTACAGGCGGGCCAAGAAGCCCAGTACTTC
CASSPLQAGQEAQYF
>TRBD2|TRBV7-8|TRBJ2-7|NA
TGTGCCAGCAGCCGGACTAGCGGGCACGCCTACGAGCAGTACTTC
CASSRTSGHAYEQYF
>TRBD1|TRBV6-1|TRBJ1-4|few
TGTGCCAGCAGTGAAAGAGGACAGGGGTATGAAAAACTGTTTTTT
CASSERGQGYEKLFF
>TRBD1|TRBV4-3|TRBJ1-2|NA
TGCGCCAGCAGCCGAGGACAGGGGGCGGGTAACTATGGCTACACCTTC
CASSRGQGAGNYGYTF
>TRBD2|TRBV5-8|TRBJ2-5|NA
TGTGCCAGCAGCGTAGGCTCTAGCGGGAGTGTGGAGACCCAGTACTTC
CASSVGSSGSVETQYF
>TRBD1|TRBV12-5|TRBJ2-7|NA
TGTGCTAGTGGTTTATACTCGGGACAGACCACCTACGAGCAGTACTTC
CASGLYSGQTTYEQYF
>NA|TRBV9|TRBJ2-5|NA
TGTGCCAGCAGCGCGACCCCAGGAAGCAGGGAGACCCAGTACTTC
CASSATPGSRETQYF
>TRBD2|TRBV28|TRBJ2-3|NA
TGTGCCAGCATGTCGACCTCAACGACTAGCGGGAGGTCAGATACGCAGTATTTT
CASMSTSTTSGRSDTQYF
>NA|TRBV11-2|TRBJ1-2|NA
TGTGCCAGCAGCTTGGATTTATACTATGGCTACACCTTC
CASSLDLYYGYTF
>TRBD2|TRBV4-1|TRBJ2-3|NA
TGCGCCAGCAGCCAGGCGGGACTAGCGGGAGATCGCGTTTCACCAGATACGCAGTATTTT
CASSQAGLAGDRVSPDTQYF
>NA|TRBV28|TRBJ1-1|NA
TGTGCCAGCAGCAAGGGGGGCGGAACTGAAGCTTTCTTT
CASSKGGGTEAFF
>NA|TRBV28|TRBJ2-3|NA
TGTGCCAGCAGTTTTGCGGGCCCCAGGACAGATACGCAGTATTTT
CASSFAGPRTDTQYF
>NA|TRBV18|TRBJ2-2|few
TGTGCCAGCTCAGGGACCGGCCGCGGGAACACCGGGGAGCTGTTTTTT
CASSGTGRGNTGELFF
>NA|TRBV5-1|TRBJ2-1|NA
TGCGCCAGCAGCTTGGGGGGGAGCTCCTACAATGAGCAGTTCTTC
CASSLGGSSYNEQFF
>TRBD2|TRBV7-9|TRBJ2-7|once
TGTGTCGTAGGGCTAGCGGGAAACTACGAGCAGTACTTC
CVVGLAGNYEQYF
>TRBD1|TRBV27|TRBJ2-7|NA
TGTGCCACCAAGTCCGCCGGGACAGGGGGTTCAAGGACCGAGCAGTACTTC
CATKSAGTGGSRTEQYF
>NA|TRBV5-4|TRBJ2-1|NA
TGTGCCAGCACCCACCTTGGCGCCAATGAGCAGTTCTTC
CASTHLGANEQFF
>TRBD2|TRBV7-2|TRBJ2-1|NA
TGTGCCAGCAGCTACGGGACTAGCGGGAGGCCACCGGGGTTCTTC
CASSYGTSGRPPGFF
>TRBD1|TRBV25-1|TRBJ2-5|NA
TGTGCCAGCAGTGCAGGGGGAGAGACCCAGTACTTC
CASSAGGETQYF
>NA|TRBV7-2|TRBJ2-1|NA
TGTGCCAGCAGCCGGAGTAATGAGCAGTTCTTC
CASSRSNEQFF
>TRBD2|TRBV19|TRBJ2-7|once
TGTGCCAGTAGTATAGATCAGCGGGGGGCCTACGAGCAGTACTTC
CASSIDQRGAYEQYF
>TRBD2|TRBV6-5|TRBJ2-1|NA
TGTGCCAGCAGTTCCTTAGCGGGGGGGGCGAATGAGCAGCTCTTC
CASSSLAGGANEQLF
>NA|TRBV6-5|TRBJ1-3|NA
TGTGCCAGCAGCGCGGCAGACTCTGGAAACACCATATATTTT
CASSAADSGNTIYF
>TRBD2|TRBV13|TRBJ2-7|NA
TGTGCCAGCAGCTTAATTAATAGGTTCGCGGGAGGGTCCTACGAGCAGTACTTC
CASSLINRFAGGSYEQYF
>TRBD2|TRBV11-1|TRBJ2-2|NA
TGTGCCACGAAGGAGAGCGGGAGGGACACCGGGGAGCTGTTTTTT
CATKESGRDTGELFF
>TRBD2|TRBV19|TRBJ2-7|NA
TGTGCCAGTAGTAATCCCAGCGGGGGACTTTACGAGCAGTACTTC
CASSNPSGGLYEQYF
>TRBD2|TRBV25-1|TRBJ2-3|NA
TGTGCCAGCAGTGATAAGGGGACTAGCGGGACAGATACGCAGTATTTT
CASSDKGTSGTDTQYF
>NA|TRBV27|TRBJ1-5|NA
TGTGCCAGCAGTTTAGGAGGGGAAGGCAATCAGCCCCAGCATTTT
CASSLGGEGNQPQHF
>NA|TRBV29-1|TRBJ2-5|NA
TGCAGCGTTGCGGCCGCCCAAGAGACCCAGTACTTC
CSVAAAQETQYF
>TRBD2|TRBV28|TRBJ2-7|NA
TGTGCCAGCAGCCCCCCCGGGGCGGGAGGTCGTGGCGAGCAGTACTTC
CASSPPGAGGRGEQYF
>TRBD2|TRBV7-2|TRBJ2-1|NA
TGTGCCAGCAGCCCCCGAGGACTAGCTACATACAATGAGCAGTTCTTC
CASSPRGLATYNEQFF
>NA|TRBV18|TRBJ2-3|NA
TGTGCCAGCTCACAACTAGCCCTAGGCACAGATACGCAGTATTTT
CASSQLALGTDTQYF
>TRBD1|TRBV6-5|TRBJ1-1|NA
TGTGCCAGCAGCCCAACAGGGGTCGTCACTGAAGCTTTCTTT
CASSPTGVVTEAFF
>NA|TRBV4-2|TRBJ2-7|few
TGTGCCAGCAGCCAAGGGGGTACGGCGGGTGGCCCCTACGAGCAGTACTTC
CASSQGGTAGGPYEQYF
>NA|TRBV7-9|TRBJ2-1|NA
TGTGCCAGCAGTCGCATGGGGGGCAATGAGCAGTTCTTC
CASSRMGGNEQFF
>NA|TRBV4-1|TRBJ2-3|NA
TGCGCCAGCAGCCAAGGACCCCGCACAGATACGCAGTATTTT
CASSQGPRTDTQYF
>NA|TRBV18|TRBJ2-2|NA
TGTGCCAGCTCACCACCGGTAAACACCGGGGAGCTGTTTTTT
CASSPPVNTGELFF
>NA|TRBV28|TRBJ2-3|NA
TGTGCCAGCACCCCCCCCTCCGCGAGAGATACGCAGTATTTT
CASTPPSARDTQYF
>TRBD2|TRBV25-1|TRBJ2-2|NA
TGTGCCAGCAGTGAATATTGGGGACTAGAAACCGGGGAGCTGTTTTTT
CASSEYWGLETGELFF
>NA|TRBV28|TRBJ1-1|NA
TGTGCCAGCAGTCCACTAGGAGGGACCACTGAAGCTTTCTTT
CASSPLGGTTEAFF
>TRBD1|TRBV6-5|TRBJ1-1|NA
TGTGCCAGCAGCTATACAGGGGGCACTGAAGCTTTCTTT
CASSYTGGTEAFF
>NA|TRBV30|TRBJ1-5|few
TGTGCCTGGAGTCGGCAGGGGAAACAGCCCCAGCATTTT
CAWSRQGKQPQHF
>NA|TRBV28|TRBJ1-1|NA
TGTGCCAGCAGTTTAAGGGCCGGGGGCACTGAAGCTTTCTTT
CASSLRAGGTEAFF
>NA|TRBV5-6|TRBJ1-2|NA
TGTGCCAGCAGCGTGAAGGGGACGCCCATCTTCGACTATGGCTACACCTTC
CASSVKGTPIFDYGYTF
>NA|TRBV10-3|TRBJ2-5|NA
TGTGCCATCAGTGCGTCGGGGCGGTACCAAGAGACCCAGTACTTC
CAISASGRYQETQYF
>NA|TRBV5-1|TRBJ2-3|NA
TGCGCCAGCAGCTTGGGGGGAGATACGCAGTATTTT
CASSLGGDTQYF
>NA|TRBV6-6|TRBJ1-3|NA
TGTGCCAGCAGGGGGGGTTCTGGAAACACCATATATTTT
CASRGGSGNTIYF
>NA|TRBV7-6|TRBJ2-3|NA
TGTGCCAGCAGCGACGAATGGGCTACAGATACGCAGTATTTT
CASSDEWATDTQYF